The sequence of this T cell receptor (beta chain) was determined in a study of blood T cell repertoires in COVID-19. Clones were read by immunoSEQ multiplex PCR, and TCRdb kept only the in-frame ones, dropping some. In the table there are nearly 80,000 clones, roughly 84% of which are singletons. Trimming removed 4 bases from V and 4 bases from J, with 21 bases in between. The CDR3 runs to 17 residues. Sequenced: peripheral blood. V and J are TRBV5-3 and TRBJ1-3, with a weak D call TRBD1 (6 bases). TRBV5-3 is identified as an open reading frame with a role that is uncertain. The receptor comes from a man aged 50 to 59 with acute or convalescent COVID-19. As DNA, the CDR3 is TGTGCCAGAAGCCCCCCCGTAGGGGGTAGAGGGGGAAACACCATATATTTT. This codes for CARSPPVGGRGGNTIYF.